This T cell receptor beta chain was identified in a study of radiotherapy plus CTLA-4 blockade in lung cancer. Across the study: Disease control was seen in approximately 31% of patients, objective responses in 15% to 20%. Findings and limits, study-wide: Early shifts in blood T cell clones, with interferon-beta, reportedly predicted response best. Expansion of tumor-derived TCR clones was observed in blood after radiotherapy plus ipilimumab.

Clones were sequenced by immunoSEQ multiplex PCR, and TCRdb holds only the in-frame ones, with some missing. This table has tens of thousands of clones, about 87% appearing once. This CDR3 is 14 amino acids long. J gave up 7 bases and V 3 bases, and 8 bases lay outside the gene matches. Looked up from germline, CDR1 is MDHEN and CDR2 is SYDVKM. Enrolled patients, whose metastatic non-small-cell lung cancer was chemo-refractory, received focal radiation plus CTLA-4 blockade with ipilimumab. About this clone: The antigen is unknown.

The sequence was obtained from a human donor with non-small cell lung cancer that progressed on radiotherapy plus ipilimumab. This chain uses TRBV28 with TRBJ1-2; TRBD1 matches at 7 bases. The sample in question was peripheral blood, obtained from a patient treated with radiotherapy plus ipilimumab. Written as DNA, the CDR3 is TGTGCCAGCAGTTTTATGCTAGGGGGCTTTGGCTACACCTTC. It translates to CASSFMLGGFGYTF.